Shown below are 9 T cell receptor beta chains from a single sample sequenced in a study of blood T cell repertoires in COVID-19. The repertoire was sequenced with immunoSEQ multiplex PCR; TCRdb's copy has only in-frame clones and lacks some. The sample lists about 210,000 clones, roughly 81% occurring once. The sample taken for sequencing was peripheral blood. The receptors stem from a woman between 45 and 60 years old with active or convalescent COVID-19.

The gene calls are TRBV28 and TRBJ1-1; D gene ambiguous. This CDR3 has 13 residues. CDR1 and CDR2 from the germline V gene are MDHEN and SYDVKM. V was clipped by 6 bases and J by 4 bases, with 12 bases between them. The CDR3 DNA sequence: TGTGCCAGCAGGTACGAAGATAGCACTGAAGCTTTCTTT. Its translation: CASRYEDSTEAFF.

This clone was seen a few times. The gene calls are TRBV12-5 and TRBJ2-1; 15 bases fit TRBD2. The germline CDR1 and CDR2 sequences are LGHNT and FRNRAP. This CDR3 spans 16 amino acids. Trimming took 7 bases from V and 6 from J; bases not matched to a gene: 7. The CDR3 nucleotides read TGTGCTAGTGCCCGGACTAGCGGGAGGGCCATCAATGAGCAGTTCTTC. Encoded protein: CASARTSGRAINEQFF.

The V and J genes are TRBV6-6 and TRBJ2-7, with 9 bases lining up with TRBD1. Germline CDR1 reads MNHNY; CDR2 reads SVGAGI (reference sequence). The junction had 7 bases not matched to a gene; V was cut back by 0 bases and J by 4 bases. The CDR3 spans 16 residues. This chain's CDR3 is CASSYSTPGQGYEQYV. Written as DNA, the CDR3 is TGTGCCAGCAGTTACTCGACTCCGGGACAGGGATACGAGCAGTACGTC.

The chain links TRBV3-1 (or the pseudogene TRBV3-2) to TRBJ2-5; TRBD1 matches at 7 bases. V was pared by 4 bases and J by 6 bases, with 14 bases of the junction left unmatched. The CDR3 totals 16 residues. The germline V gene has CDR1 LGHDT and CDR2 YNNKEL (reference sequence). The DNA for the CDR3 is TGTGCCAGCAGCCCTGAGGATTGGACAGGCAGTAAGACCCAGTACTTC. Its translation is CASSPEDWTGSKTQYF.

The J gene is TRBJ1-3, the V gene TRBV7-9; D possibly corresponds to TRBD1 (6 bases). Trimming took 1 base from V and 4 from J, leaving 14 bases between them. CDR1 and CDR2 (germline): SEHNR, FQNEAQ (reference sequence). CDR3 length equals 16 residues. This CDR3 reads CASSLGATGTGNTIYF. CDR3 sequence (DNA): TGTGCCAGCAGCTTAGGGGCTACAGGGACCGGAAACACCATATATTTT. Together with reference TRBV7-9 and TRBJ1-3, the CDR3 gives the full variable domain: DTGVSQNPRHKITKRGQNVTFRCDPISEHNRLYWYRQTLGQGPEFLTYFQNEAQLEKSRLLSDRFSAERPKGSFSTLEIQRTEQGDSAMYLCASSLGATGTGNTIYFGEGSWLTVV.

This rearrangement joins TRBV28 to TRBJ1-4; D gene unclear. This CDR3 has 12 amino acids. CDR1 is MDHEN, CDR2 SYDVKM, per germline. Between the trimmed V and J ends, which lost 5 bases and 9 bases, there was a span of 10 bases. The CDR3 DNA reads TGTGCCAGCAGTCTAGTGGGTCAAAAACTGTTTTTT. Translation gives CASSLVGQKLFF.

V is TRBV25-1 and J is TRBJ1-6; D is possibly TRBD1 (6 bases). This CDR3 spans 14 amino acids. Germline V gene sequence: CDR1 MGHDK, CDR2 SYGVNS. V was cut by 6 bases and J by 7 bases, with 13 bases left in between. The CDR3 DNA is TGTGCCAGCAGGCCCAACCAGGGGAATTCACCCCTCCACTTT. Its protein product is CASRPNQGNSPLHF.

V is TRBV1 and J is TRBJ2-5; the listed D gene, TRBD2, was not tested against the DNA. TRBV1 is shown as a pseudogene. The CDR3 length is 19 residues. CDR3 sequence: CTSSPRLAGNLVDKETQYF. CDR3 DNA sequence: TGCACCAGCAGCCCTAGACTAGCGGGGAATTTGGTCGATAAGGAGACCCAGTACTTC.

V is TRBV28 and J is TRBJ2-1, with D maybe TRBD2 (5 bases). The germline gives CDR1 MDHEN, CDR2 SYDVKM. Trimming took 7 bases from V and 1 from J, leaving 23 bases between them. The CDR3 consists of 18 residues. CDR3 DNA: TGTGCCAGCACCCTAAAGTCTCGAGGCAGACTATCCTACAATGAGCAGTTCTTC. This encodes CASTLKSRGRLSYNEQFF.